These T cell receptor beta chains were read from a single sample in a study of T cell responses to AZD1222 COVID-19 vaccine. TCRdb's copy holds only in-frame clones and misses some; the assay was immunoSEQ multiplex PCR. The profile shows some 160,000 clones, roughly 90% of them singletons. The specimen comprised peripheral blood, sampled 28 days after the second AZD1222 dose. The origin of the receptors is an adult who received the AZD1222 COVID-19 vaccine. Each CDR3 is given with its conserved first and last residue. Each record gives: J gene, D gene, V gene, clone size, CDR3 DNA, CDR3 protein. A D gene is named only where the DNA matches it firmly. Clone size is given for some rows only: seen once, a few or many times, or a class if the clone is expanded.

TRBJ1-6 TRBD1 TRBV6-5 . TGTGCCAGCAGTTACGCAGGGGGGAATTCACCCCTCCACTTT CASSYAGGNSPLHF
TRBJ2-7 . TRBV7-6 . TGTGCCAGCAGCCCCCCGATTACCCCGGGACATTTCTACGAGCAGTACTTC CASSPPITPGHFYEQYF
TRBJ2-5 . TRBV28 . . CASSSSGAGYQETQYF
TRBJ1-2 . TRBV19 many TGTGCCAGTAGTATGACGGGGAGAAACTATGGCTACACCTTC CASSMTGRNYGYTF
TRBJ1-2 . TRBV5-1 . TGCGCCAGCAGTAACGGGGAGCAACGTGGCTACACCTTC CASSNGEQRGYTF
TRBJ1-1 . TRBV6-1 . TGTGCCAGCAGTGAAGCGGGGGTCACTGAAGCTTTCTTT CASSEAGVTEAFF
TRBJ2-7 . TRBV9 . TGTGCCAGCAGCGTAAAGGTGGGAGGAGACGAGCAGTACTTC CASSVKVGGDEQYF
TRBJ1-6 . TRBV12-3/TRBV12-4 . TGTGCCAGCAGAAGACAGGATTCACCCCTCCACTTT CASRRQDSPLHF
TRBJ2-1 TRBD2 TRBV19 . TGTGCCAGTAGTAAGCGGACTAGCGGGGGGAATGAGCAGTTCTTC CASSKRTSGGNEQFF
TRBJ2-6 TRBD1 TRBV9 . TGTGCCAGCAGCACACAGGGGGCGCATGGGGCCAACGTCCTGACTTTC CASSTQGAHGANVLTF
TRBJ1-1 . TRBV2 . TGTGCCAGCAGTGAAGCAAAGCTCGCCAACACTGAAGCTTTCTTT CASSEAKLANTEAFF
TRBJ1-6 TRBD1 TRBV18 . TGTGCCAGCTCACCAATTTCAGGACAGGGAAGTTCACCCCTCCACTTT CASSPISGQGSSPLHF
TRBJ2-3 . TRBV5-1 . TGCGCCAGCAGCTTGAGAGATACGCAGTATTTT CASSLRDTQYF
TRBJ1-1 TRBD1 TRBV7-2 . TGTGCCAGCAGCTGGGGACAGGAGAACACTGAAGCTTTCTTT CASSWGQENTEAFF
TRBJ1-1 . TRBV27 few TGTGCCAGCAGACCGGTTTCAGGGTGGAACACTGAAGCTTTCTTT CASRPVSGWNTEAFF
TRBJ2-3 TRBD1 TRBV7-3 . TGTGCCAGCAGCCCGGGACAGGGGATTGCAGATACGCAGTATTTT CASSPGQGIADTQYF
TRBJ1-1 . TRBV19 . TGTGCCAGTAGTAGGACAGTAAACACTGAAGCTTTCTTT CASSRTVNTEAFF
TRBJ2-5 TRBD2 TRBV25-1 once TGTGCCAGCGGCTTGGCGGGGGGGCCGAAGACCCAGTACTTC CASGLAGGPKTQYF
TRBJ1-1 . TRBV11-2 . TGTGCCAGCTTTCCCTGGGGGGGCCGTGAAGCTTTCTTT CASFPWGGREAFF
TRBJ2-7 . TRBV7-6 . TGTGCCAGCAGCTTAGCGCGGTCCGGGGCAGGTGGCGAGCAGTACTTC CASSLARSGAGGEQYF
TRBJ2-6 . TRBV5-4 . TGTGCCAGCAGTAGAGGGACTGGGAGCTCTGGGGTCAACGTCCTGACTTTC CASSRGTGSSGVNVLTF
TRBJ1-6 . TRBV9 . TGTGCCAGCAGCGTAGACCTTGGAGGGAGTTCACCCCTCCACTTT CASSVDLGGSSPLHF
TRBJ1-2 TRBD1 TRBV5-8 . TGTGCCAGCATCCCGGGACAGGGCCTTTGGAACTATGGCTACACCTTC CASIPGQGLWNYGYTF
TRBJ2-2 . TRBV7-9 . TGTGCCAGCAGCTTAGCGGACACCGGGGAGCTGTTTTTT CASSLADTGELFF
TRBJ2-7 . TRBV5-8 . TGTGCCAGCAGCCTACTAGCCTACGAGCAGTACTTC CASSLLAYEQYF
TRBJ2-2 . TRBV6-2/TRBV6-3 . TGTGCCAGCAGCCTCCGGTCCCCATATGAGCTGTTTTTT CASSLRSPYELFF
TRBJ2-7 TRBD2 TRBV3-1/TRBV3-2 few TGTGCCAGCAGCCAAGGTTCGGCGGGGGGACAATACGAGCAGTACTTC CASSQGSAGGQYEQYF
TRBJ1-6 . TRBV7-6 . TGTGCCAGCAGCCCTAGCGTACCGCGGGCAAATTCACCCCTCCACTTT CASSPSVPRANSPLHF
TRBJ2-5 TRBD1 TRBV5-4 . TGTGCCAGCAGCGCGGACAGGCGCCAAGAGACCCAGTACTTC CASSADRRQETQYF
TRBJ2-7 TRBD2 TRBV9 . TGTGCCAGCAGCTACAGCGGGAGTGGGTACGAGCAGTACTTC CASSYSGSGYEQYF
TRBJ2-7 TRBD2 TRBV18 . TGTGCCAGCTCACAGACTAGCGGGAGTTCCTACGAGCAGTACTTC CASSQTSGSSYEQYF
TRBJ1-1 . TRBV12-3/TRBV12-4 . TGTGCCAGCAGTTTTCGGGGGTTCACTGAAGCTTTCTTT CASSFRGFTEAFF
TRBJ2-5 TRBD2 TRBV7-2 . TGTGCCAGCAGCTTAGGGTCTCGGGAGGGAGAGACCCAGTACTTC CASSLGSREGETQYF
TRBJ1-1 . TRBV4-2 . TGTGCCAGCAGCCAAGACAGGGCAAACACTGAAGCTTTCTTT CASSQDRANTEAFF
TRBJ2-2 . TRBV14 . TGTGCCAGCAGTTTTTACAGAACCGGGGAGCTGTTTTTT CASSFYRTGELFF
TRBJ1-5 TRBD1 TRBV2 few TGTGCCAGCGGCCGGGACAGCGGGGGTCAGCCCCAGCATTTT CASGRDSGGQPQHF
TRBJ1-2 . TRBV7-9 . TGTGCCAGCAGCTTGGAGGGGGTGTACTACACCTTC CASSLEGVYYTF
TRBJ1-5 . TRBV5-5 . TGTGCCAGCAGCTTGGTGGCGGGGGCCAGCCAGCCCCAGCATTTT CASSLVAGASQPQHF
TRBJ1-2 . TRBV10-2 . TGCGCCAGCAGTGATGGGTTGGTTAAAAGTCTCTATGGCTACACCTTC CASSDGLVKSLYGYTF
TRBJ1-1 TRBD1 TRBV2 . TGTGCCAGCAGTGGACCGGGACAGGGTTACACTGAAGCTTTCTTT CASSGPGQGYTEAFF
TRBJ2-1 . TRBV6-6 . TGTGCCAGCAGTTACGGGCTAGCAGGGGATGAGCAGTTCTTC CASSYGLAGDEQFF
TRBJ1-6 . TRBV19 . TGTGCCAGTAGAGACAGGTTGAATTCACCCCTCCACTTT CASRDRLNSPLHF
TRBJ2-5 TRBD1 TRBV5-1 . TGCGCCAGCAGCTTCATCGGGACAGTACAAGAGACCCAGTACTTC CASSFIGTVQETQYF
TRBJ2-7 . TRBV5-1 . TGCGCCAGCAGCCCTGCCTACGAGCAGTACTTC CASSPAYEQYF
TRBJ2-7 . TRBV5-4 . TGTGCCAGCAGCTTGAGTAGGGGATCCTACGAGCAGTACTTC CASSLSRGSYEQYF
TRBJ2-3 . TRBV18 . TGTGCCAGCTCACCCGCGACAGATACGCAGTATTTT CASSPATDTQYF
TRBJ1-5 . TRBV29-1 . TGCAGCGTTGAAACAGCCAGCAATCAGCCCCAGCATTTT CSVETASNQPQHF
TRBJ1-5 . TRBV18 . TGTGCCAGCTCACCACTCCGGGCCCTGGGGCCCAATCAGCCCCAGCATTTT CASSPLRALGPNQPQHF
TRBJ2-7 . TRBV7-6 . TGTGCCAGCAGCTTGGGGTCAGGGGCGAACGACTACGAGCAGTACTTC CASSLGSGANDYEQYF
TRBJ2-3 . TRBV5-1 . TGCGCCAGCAGCTTGACCAAAGCCGGGCCCCAGCCCACAGATACGCAGTATTTT CASSLTKAGPQPTDTQYF
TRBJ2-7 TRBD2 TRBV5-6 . TGTGCCAGCAGACGACTAGCGGGTATTTACGAGCAGTACTTC CASRRLAGIYEQYF
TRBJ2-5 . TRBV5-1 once TGCGCCAGCAGCCCAGTCGCACAGGGACAAGAGACCCAGTACTTC CASSPVAQGQETQYF
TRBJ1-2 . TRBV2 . TGTGCCAGCAGTGAAAACGTAAATGGCTACACCTTC CASSENVNGYTF
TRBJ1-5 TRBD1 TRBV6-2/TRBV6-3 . TGTGCCAGCAGTCACAGACAGGGGATTTATCAGCCCCAGCATTTT CASSHRQGIYQPQHF
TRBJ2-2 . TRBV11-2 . TGTGCCAGCAGCTTAGGGCAGGGCTTCGCCGGGGAGCTGTTTTTT CASSLGQGFAGELFF
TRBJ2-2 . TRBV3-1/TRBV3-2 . TGTGCCAGCAGCCTGCTGGGTAGTTCCGGGGAGCTGTTTTTT CASSLLGSSGELFF
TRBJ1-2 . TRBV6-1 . TGTGCCAGCAGTGAAAGCCCGTTTTGGGCTGCGGAGGGCTACACCTTC CASSESPFWAAEGYTF
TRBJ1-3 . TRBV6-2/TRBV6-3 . TGTGCCAGCAGTTACCCGGCCGGCGGCTCTGGAAACACCATATATTTT CASSYPAGGSGNTIYF
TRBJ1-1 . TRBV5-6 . TGTGCCAGCAGCTTGGATGGGATGGCGGGCACTGAAGCTTTCTTT CASSLDGMAGTEAFF
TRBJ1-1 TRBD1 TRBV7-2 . TGTGCCAGCAGCTTAATCAGGGGGCGCACTGAAGCTTTCTTT CASSLIRGRTEAFF